The entry that follows covers one T cell receptor beta chain sequence. Its antigen is not identified. The CDR3 contains 13 residues. Germline lookup yields CDR1 MGHRA and CDR2 YSYEKL. The germline V and J ends were trimmed by 0 bases and 4 bases, with 4 bases remaining between them. Repertoires were generated with immunoSEQ multiplex PCR, while TCRdb's copy carries only in-frame clones and drops some. In the table there are tens of thousands of clones, over 75% of which are singletons. Specified time point: baseline, week 1 (first vaccination visit). The treatment was: pre-vaccination baseline after standard-of-care therapy. Each donor presented with a new WHO grade 3 or 4 astrocytoma that tested IDH1-mutant and showed ATRX loss. The data belong to a study of a mutant IDH1 vaccine in newly diagnosed glioma. Study in general: Prior therapy was radiotherapy, temozolomide, or both; most received both.

Findings and limits, study-wide: With respect to changes in top peripheral T cell clonotypes, pseudoprogression seemed unrelated. The vaccine induced immune responses, and these occurred in approximately 94% of patients.

The source material was PBMCs, sampled from a glioma patient treated with radiotherapy, temozolomide or both. The receptor was isolated from a man aged 40-55 years with glioma. Some clones in this sample may be carry-over from other donors' samples. The chain uses TRBV4-1 and TRBJ1-5, with D uncertain. The CDR3 DNA reads TGCGCCAGCAGCCAAGACCCGAATCAGCCCCAGCATTTT. This encodes CASSQDPNQPQHF.